The sequence of this T cell receptor (beta chain) was determined in a study of post-analysis software for immune sequencing data. Overall study context: Relapsing-remitting, secondary progressive and progressive-relapsing multiple sclerosis courses were included. General study findings and limits: Strong co-clustering by F measure linked samples that shared a preparation batch. In patients, five or six TRBV segments were more frequent than in controls, with TRBV5-6, TRBV5-1 and TRBV20-1 among them. People with multiple sclerosis had a significantly lower normalized Chao1 diversity than controls did.

Prepared TCR beta cDNA libraries contained unique molecular identifiers. TCRdb fed the PCR reads into MiXCR, producing one record per CDR3 protein. The data show hundreds of thousands of distinct CDR3 sequences, with roughly 36% seen just once and 13% held by the top ten. The CDR3 extends over 17 amino acids. Germline V lookup: CDR1 SGHRS, CDR2 YFSETQ. V lost 0 bases to trimming and J lost 6 bases, with 16 bases between them. This clonotype has just a few counts. Its antigen is as yet unknown. The specimen was blood. This sequence was found in a girl aged 5-17 years with multiple sclerosis. The gene calls are TRBV5-1 and TRBJ2-6, with D perhaps TRBD1 or TRBD2 (5 bases each). The chain's CDR3 is CASSLVSGPLLANVLTF. Here the CDR3 DNA reads TGCGCCAGCAGCTTGGTCTCGGGACCGCTACTGGCCAACGTCCTGACTTTC.